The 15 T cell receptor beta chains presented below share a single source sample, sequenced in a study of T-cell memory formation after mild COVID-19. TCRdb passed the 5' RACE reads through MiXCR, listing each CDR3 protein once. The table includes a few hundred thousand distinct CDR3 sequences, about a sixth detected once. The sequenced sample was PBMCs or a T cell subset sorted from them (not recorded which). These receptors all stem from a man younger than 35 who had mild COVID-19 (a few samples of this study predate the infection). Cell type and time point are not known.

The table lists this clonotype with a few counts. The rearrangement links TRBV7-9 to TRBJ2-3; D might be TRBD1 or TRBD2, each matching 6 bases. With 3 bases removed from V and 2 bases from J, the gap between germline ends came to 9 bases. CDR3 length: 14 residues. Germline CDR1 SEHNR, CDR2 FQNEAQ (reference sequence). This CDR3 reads CASSFTGATDTQYF. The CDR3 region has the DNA TGTGCCAGCAGCTTTACGGGGGCCACAGATACGCAGTATTTT.

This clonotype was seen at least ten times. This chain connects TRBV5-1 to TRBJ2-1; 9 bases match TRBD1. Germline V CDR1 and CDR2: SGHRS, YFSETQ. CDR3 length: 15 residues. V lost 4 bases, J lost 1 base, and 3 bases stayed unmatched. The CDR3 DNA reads TGCGCCAGCAGCCTGACAGGGGGTTCCTACAATGAGCAGTTCTTC. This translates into CASSLTGGSYNEQFF.

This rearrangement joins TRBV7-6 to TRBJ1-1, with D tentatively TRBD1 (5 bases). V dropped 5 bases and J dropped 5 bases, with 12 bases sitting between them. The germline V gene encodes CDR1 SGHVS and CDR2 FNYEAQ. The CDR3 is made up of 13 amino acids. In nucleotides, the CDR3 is TGTGCCAGCAGCACGCAGGGAAGGACTGAAGCTTTCTTT. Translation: CASSTQGRTEAFF.

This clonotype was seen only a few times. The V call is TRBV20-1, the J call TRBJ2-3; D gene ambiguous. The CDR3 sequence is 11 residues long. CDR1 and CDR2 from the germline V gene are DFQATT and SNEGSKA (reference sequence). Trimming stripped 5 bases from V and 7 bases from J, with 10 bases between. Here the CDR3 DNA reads TGCAGTGCTCAAAGTGTATATACGCAGTATTTT. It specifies CSAQSVYTQYF.

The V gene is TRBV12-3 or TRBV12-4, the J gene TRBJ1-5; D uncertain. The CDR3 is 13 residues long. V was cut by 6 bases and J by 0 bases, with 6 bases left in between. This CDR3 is CASSPLSNQPQHF. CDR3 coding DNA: TGTGCCAGCAGCCCTCTTAGCAATCAGCCCCAGCATTTT.

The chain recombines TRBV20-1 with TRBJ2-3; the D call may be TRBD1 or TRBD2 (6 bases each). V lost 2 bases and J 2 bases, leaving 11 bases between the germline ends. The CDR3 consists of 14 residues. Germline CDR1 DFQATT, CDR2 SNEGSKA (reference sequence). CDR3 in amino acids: CSARRGLYTDTQYF. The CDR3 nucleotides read TGCAGTGCTAGACGGGGGCTTTACACAGATACGCAGTATTTT.

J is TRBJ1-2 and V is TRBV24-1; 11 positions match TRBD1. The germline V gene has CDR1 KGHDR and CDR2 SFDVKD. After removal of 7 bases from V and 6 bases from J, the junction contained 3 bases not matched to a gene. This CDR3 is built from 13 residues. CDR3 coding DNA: TGTGCCACCAGCTCGGGACAGGGGGATGGCTACACCTTC. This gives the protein CATSSGQGDGYTF.

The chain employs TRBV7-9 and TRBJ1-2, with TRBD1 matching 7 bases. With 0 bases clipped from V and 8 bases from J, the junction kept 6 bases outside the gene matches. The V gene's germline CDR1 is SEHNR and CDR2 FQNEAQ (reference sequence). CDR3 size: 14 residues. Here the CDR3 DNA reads TGTGCCAGCAGCTTAGCGGGACAGCCGAGAGGCTACACCTTC. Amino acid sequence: CASSLAGQPRGYTF.

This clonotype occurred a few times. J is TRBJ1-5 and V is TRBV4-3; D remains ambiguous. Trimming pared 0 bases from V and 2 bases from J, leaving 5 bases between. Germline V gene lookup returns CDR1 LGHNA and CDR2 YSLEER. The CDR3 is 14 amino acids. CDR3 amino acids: CASSQDYGNQPQHF. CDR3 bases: TGCGCCAGCAGCCAAGACTATGGCAATCAGCCCCAGCATTTT.

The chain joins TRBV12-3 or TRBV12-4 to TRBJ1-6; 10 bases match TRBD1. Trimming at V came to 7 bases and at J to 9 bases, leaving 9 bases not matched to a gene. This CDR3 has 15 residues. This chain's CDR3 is CASTPRDRGFSPLHF. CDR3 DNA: TGTGCCAGCACTCCCCGGGACAGGGGTTTTTCACCCCTCCACTTT.

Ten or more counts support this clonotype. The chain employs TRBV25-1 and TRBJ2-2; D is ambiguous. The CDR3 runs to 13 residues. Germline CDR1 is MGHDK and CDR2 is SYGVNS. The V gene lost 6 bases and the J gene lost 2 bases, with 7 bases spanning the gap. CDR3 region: CASRPVNTGELFF. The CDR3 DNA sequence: TGTGCCAGCAGACCGGTTAACACCGGGGAGCTGTTTTTT.

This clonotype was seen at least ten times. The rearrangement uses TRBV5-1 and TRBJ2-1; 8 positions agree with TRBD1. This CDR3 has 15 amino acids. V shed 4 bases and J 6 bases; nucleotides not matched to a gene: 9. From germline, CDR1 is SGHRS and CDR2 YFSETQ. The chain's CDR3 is CASSQTGAEPNEQFF. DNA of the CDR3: TGCGCCAGCAGCCAGACAGGGGCTGAACCCAATGAGCAGTTCTTC.

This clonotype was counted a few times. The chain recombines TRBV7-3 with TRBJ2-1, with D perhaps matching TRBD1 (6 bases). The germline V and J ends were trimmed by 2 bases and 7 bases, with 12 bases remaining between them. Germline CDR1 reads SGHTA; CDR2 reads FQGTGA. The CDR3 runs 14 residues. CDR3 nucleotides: TGTGCCAGCAGCTTATATTCCAGGGGAAATGAGCAGTTCTTC. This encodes CASSLYSRGNEQFF.

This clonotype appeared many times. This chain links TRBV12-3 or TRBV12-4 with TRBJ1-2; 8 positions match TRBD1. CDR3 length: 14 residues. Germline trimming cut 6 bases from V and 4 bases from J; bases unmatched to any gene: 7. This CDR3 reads CASRAGQGGYGYTF. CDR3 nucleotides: TGTGCCAGCAGAGCCGGACAGGGAGGCTATGGCTACACCTTC.

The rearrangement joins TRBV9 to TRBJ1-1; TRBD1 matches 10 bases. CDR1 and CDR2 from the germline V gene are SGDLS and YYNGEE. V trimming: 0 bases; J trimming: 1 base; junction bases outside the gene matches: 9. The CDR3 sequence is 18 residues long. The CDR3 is CASSVDPGTGAPNTEAFF. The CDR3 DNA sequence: TGTGCCAGCAGCGTAGATCCCGGGACAGGGGCCCCGAACACTGAAGCTTTCTTT.